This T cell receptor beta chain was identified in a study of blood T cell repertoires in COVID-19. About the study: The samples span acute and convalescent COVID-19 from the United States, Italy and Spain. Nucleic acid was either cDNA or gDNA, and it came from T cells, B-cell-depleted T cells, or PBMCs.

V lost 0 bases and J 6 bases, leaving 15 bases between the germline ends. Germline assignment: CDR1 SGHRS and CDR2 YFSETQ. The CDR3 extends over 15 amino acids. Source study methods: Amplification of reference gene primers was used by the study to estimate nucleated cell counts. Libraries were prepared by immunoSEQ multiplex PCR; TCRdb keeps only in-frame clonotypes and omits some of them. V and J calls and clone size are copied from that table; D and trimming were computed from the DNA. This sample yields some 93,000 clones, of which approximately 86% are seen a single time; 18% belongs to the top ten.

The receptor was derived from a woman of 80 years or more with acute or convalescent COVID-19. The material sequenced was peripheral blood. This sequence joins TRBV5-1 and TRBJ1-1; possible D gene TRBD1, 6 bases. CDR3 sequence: CASSLAGGALAEAFF. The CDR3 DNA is TGCGCCAGCAGCTTGGCCGGGGGGGCGCTTGCTGAAGCTTTCTTT.